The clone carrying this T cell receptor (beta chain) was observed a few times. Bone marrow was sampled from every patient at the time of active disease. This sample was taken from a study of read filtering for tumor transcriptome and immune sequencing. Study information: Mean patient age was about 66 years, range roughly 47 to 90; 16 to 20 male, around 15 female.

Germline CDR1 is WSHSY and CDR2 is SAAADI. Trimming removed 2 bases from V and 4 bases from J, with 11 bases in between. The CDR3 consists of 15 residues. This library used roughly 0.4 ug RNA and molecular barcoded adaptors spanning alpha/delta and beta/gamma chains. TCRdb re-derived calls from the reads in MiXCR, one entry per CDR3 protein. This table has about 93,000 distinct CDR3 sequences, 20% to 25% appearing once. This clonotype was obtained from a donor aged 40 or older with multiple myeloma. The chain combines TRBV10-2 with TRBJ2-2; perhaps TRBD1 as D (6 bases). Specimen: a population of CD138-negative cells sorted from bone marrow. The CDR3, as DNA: TGCGCCAGCAGTGAGACAGGGTTGGTCACCGGGGAGCTGTTTTTT. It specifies CASSETGLVTGELFF.